Listed below are T cell receptor beta chains from one sample, sequenced in a study of regulatory T cells in long-lasting Graves disease. TCRdb fed the multiplex PCR reads into MiXCR, producing one record per CDR3 protein. The sample has roughly 360,000 distinct CDR3 sequences, roughly 20% seen once. This material consisted of peripheral blood mononuclear cells (PBMCs), taken when the disease was refractory, from a patient treated with antithyroid drugs. The source is a woman between 40 and 50 years old with Graves disease. CDR3s include the opening cysteine and the closing phenylalanine or tryptophan. A D gene is named only where the DNA matches it firmly.

D gene: TRBD2
J gene: TRBJ2-2
V gene: TRBV28
CDR3 protein: CASSVLAGNTGELFF

D gene: -
J gene: TRBJ2-5
V gene: TRBV12-3/TRBV12-4
CDR3 protein: CASSLGQTQYF

D gene: -
J gene: TRBJ2-1
V gene: TRBV28
CDR3 protein: CASRPQGDSSYNEQFF

D gene: -
J gene: TRBJ2-7
V gene: TRBV20-1
CDR3 protein: CSARGTLSYEQYF

D gene: TRBD1
J gene: TRBJ1-6
V gene: TRBV20-1
CDR3 protein: CSAQQGIQSSPLHF

D gene: TRBD1
J gene: TRBJ1-1
V gene: TRBV24-1
CDR3 protein: CATSDNGQGRNTEAFF

D gene: -
J gene: TRBJ2-7
V gene: TRBV20-1
CDR3 protein: CSAYQWSLEQYF

D gene: TRBD2
J gene: TRBJ2-3
V gene: TRBV28
CDR3 protein: CASSSPSGRQDTQYF

D gene: -
J gene: TRBJ1-5
V gene: TRBV6-1
CDR3 protein: CASRQNRRDQPQHF

D gene: TRBD1
J gene: TRBJ2-7
V gene: TRBV2
CDR3 protein: CASRPPMGQGAGEQYF

D gene: -
J gene: TRBJ1-1
V gene: TRBV18
CDR3 protein: CASFRKTNTEAFF

D gene: TRBD2
J gene: TRBJ2-2
V gene: TRBV11-2
CDR3 protein: CASSHTRTSGYTGELFF

D gene: -
J gene: TRBJ2-4
V gene: TRBV3-1
CDR3 protein: CASSQVGNIQYF

D gene: -
J gene: TRBJ2-2
V gene: TRBV10-1
CDR3 protein: CASSEGRETGELFF

D gene: TRBD1
J gene: TRBJ2-7
V gene: TRBV13
CDR3 protein: CASSHRDRNNEQYF

D gene: -
J gene: TRBJ2-1
V gene: TRBV6-2/TRBV6-3
CDR3 protein: CASGTYPYNEQFF

D gene: TRBD1
J gene: TRBJ2-7
V gene: TRBV12-3/TRBV12-4
CDR3 protein: CASSLKVRGLEQYF

D gene: TRBD2
J gene: TRBJ2-1
V gene: TRBV6-2/TRBV6-3
CDR3 protein: CASSYQYGGRQFF

D gene: -
J gene: TRBJ1-1
V gene: TRBV7-2
CDR3 protein: CASSQVNRDTEAFF

D gene: TRBD2
J gene: TRBJ2-7
V gene: TRBV12-3/TRBV12-4
CDR3 protein: CASSGGLAGGPGRYEQYF

D gene: -
J gene: TRBJ1-1
V gene: TRBV10-2
CDR3 protein: CASRKFITEAFF

D gene: TRBD2
J gene: TRBJ2-7
V gene: TRBV7-2
CDR3 protein: CASSLSRTRGDEQYF

D gene: -
J gene: TRBJ2-7
V gene: TRBV9
CDR3 protein: CASSVTPRRAEQYF

D gene: TRBD1
J gene: TRBJ1-2
V gene: TRBV19
CDR3 protein: CASSTTGFGYTF

D gene: -
J gene: TRBJ2-7
V gene: TRBV4-1
CDR3 protein: CASSQKGPPPAEQYF

D gene: TRBD2
J gene: TRBJ2-4
V gene: TRBV19
CDR3 protein: CASIGRTSRTKNIQYF

D gene: TRBD1
J gene: TRBJ1-2
V gene: TRBV30
CDR3 protein: CAWSTGGLYGYTF

D gene: -
J gene: TRBJ1-5
V gene: TRBV20-1
CDR3 protein: CSATSGNQPQHF

D gene: TRBD2
J gene: TRBJ2-5
V gene: TRBV2
CDR3 protein: CASSEPRLALETQYF

D gene: -
J gene: TRBJ1-1
V gene: TRBV4-1
CDR3 protein: CASSYRPTGLTNTEAFF

D gene: TRBD2
J gene: TRBJ2-7
V gene: TRBV11-3
CDR3 protein: CASSSTGLAAGEQYF

D gene: -
J gene: TRBJ2-7
V gene: TRBV28
CDR3 protein: CAITSIVNPEQYF

D gene: -
J gene: TRBJ2-5
V gene: TRBV3-1
CDR3 protein: CASSQATPLHF

D gene: -
J gene: TRBJ2-7
V gene: TRBV2
CDR3 protein: CASGTTYEQYF

D gene: -
J gene: TRBJ1-1
V gene: TRBV20-1
CDR3 protein: CSASPAEAFF

D gene: TRBD1
J gene: TRBJ1-2
V gene: TRBV11-2
CDR3 protein: CASSSLRDRVNYGYTF

D gene: -
J gene: TRBJ2-7
V gene: TRBV7-2
CDR3 protein: CASSLLPAYEQYF

D gene: -
J gene: TRBJ2-2
V gene: TRBV7-8
CDR3 protein: CASSLSGVTGELFF

D gene: TRBD2
J gene: TRBJ2-7
V gene: TRBV5-1
CDR3 protein: CASSRRLAGGTRSYEQYF

D gene: TRBD1
J gene: TRBJ2-7
V gene: TRBV20-1
CDR3 protein: CSAGQGRRGYEQYF

D gene: -
J gene: TRBJ2-5
V gene: TRBV28
CDR3 protein: CASIGGKETQYF

D gene: TRBD1
J gene: TRBJ2-2
V gene: TRBV7-9
CDR3 protein: CASSKQGDSTGELFF

D gene: -
J gene: TRBJ2-1
V gene: TRBV12-3/TRBV12-4
CDR3 protein: CASSSDLYNEQFF

D gene: -
J gene: TRBJ2-7
V gene: TRBV6-2/TRBV6-3
CDR3 protein: CASSYLSGNSYEQYF

D gene: -
J gene: TRBJ2-4
V gene: TRBV5-1
CDR3 protein: CASSWTAAKNIQYF

D gene: TRBD1
J gene: TRBJ2-7
V gene: TRBV12-3/TRBV12-4
CDR3 protein: CASLTGTGAGEQYF

D gene: -
J gene: TRBJ2-7
V gene: TRBV28
CDR3 protein: CASSWTGRNYEQYF

D gene: -
J gene: TRBJ1-2
V gene: TRBV9
CDR3 protein: CASSTTADYYGYTF

D gene: -
J gene: TRBJ1-1
V gene: TRBV25-1
CDR3 protein: CASSESGRANTEAFF

D gene: TRBD1
J gene: TRBJ1-5
V gene: TRBV27
CDR3 protein: CASRIRGGQDSNQPQHF

D gene: -
J gene: TRBJ1-6
V gene: TRBV15
CDR3 protein: CATSRVPPAAPLHF

D gene: -
J gene: TRBJ1-1
V gene: TRBV5-5
CDR3 protein: CASSLVTGNTETFF

D gene: TRBD1
J gene: TRBJ1-1
V gene: TRBV28
CDR3 protein: CASQTIGQGATEAFF

D gene: TRBD2
J gene: TRBJ2-5
V gene: TRBV6-1
CDR3 protein: CASSEVFGAGGAETQYF

D gene: -
J gene: TRBJ2-2
V gene: TRBV7-3
CDR3 protein: CASSPHRGGSTGELFF

D gene: -
J gene: TRBJ2-5
V gene: TRBV28
CDR3 protein: CASSPFYPNGDQETQYF

D gene: -
J gene: TRBJ2-1
V gene: TRBV2
CDR3 protein: CASTPEWEWGEQFF

D gene: TRBD1
J gene: TRBJ2-2
V gene: TRBV19
CDR3 protein: CASSPWTGDRDTGELFF

D gene: -
J gene: TRBJ1-5
V gene: TRBV28
CDR3 protein: CATTFGGQGWGNQPQHF

D gene: TRBD1
J gene: TRBJ1-5
V gene: TRBV6-1
CDR3 protein: CATKTGTGINQPQHF